This TCR beta chain was recorded in a study of graft-versus-host responses after intestinal transplantation. For the study at large: The study gave all recipients anti-thymocyte globulin induction, then tacrolimus and steroids for 2 to 3 years.

Regarding the study as a whole: The authors found GvH clones in recipient marrow, some appearing first in ileum or blood.

V dropped 3 bases and J dropped 5; count of bases not matched to a gene: 0. Germline V gene lookup returns CDR1 MGHDK and CDR2 SYGVNS. CDR3 length equals 13 residues. A remark on this clone: Antigen unknown.

The data were produced by immunoSEQ multiplex PCR, yet TCRdb's version contains in-frame clones alone and is incomplete. Of about 94,000 clones listed, roughly nine tenths are singletons. The sequenced sample was unstimulated CD8+ T cells sorted from spleen or lymph node cells, obtained before intestinal transplant. The rearrangement uses TRBV25-1 and TRBJ2-5, with 10 bases identical to TRBD2. The clonotype originates from a human donor who received an intestinal transplant. In DNA form, the CDR3 reads TGTGCCAGCAGTGAGACTAGCGGGGAGACCCAGTACTTC. Its translation: CASSETSGETQYF.